Listed here are 8 T cell receptor beta chains from one sample, sequenced in a study of blood T cell repertoires in COVID-19. Measured with immunoSEQ multiplex PCR; TCRdb has only the in-frame clones, and not every one. The table shows roughly 150,000 clones, with roughly 84% occurring only once. Sequences were obtained from PBMCs or T cells enriched from blood (not recorded which). These receptors were collected from a woman in her forties or fifties who had recovered from COVID-19.

The chain recombines TRBV25-1 with TRBJ1-6; D is unclear. Trimming removed 9 bases at V and 6 bases at J, with 12 bases between. Germline CDR1 is MGHDK and CDR2 is SYGVNS. CDR3 size: 13 residues. The CDR3: CASAAPSNSPLHF. CDR3 nucleotide sequence: TGTGCCAGTGCGGCCCCTTCTAATTCACCCCTCCACTTT.

The chain combines TRBV7-9 with TRBJ2-3; D gene unclear. With 5 bases removed from V and 0 bases from J, the gap between germline ends came to 9 bases. This CDR3 spans 14 amino acids. Germline V lookup: CDR1 SEHNR, CDR2 FQNEAQ (reference sequence). CDR3: CASSAEVSTDTQYF. For the CDR3, the DNA is TGTGCCAGCAGCGCGGAAGTTAGCACAGATACGCAGTATTTT.

The J gene is TRBJ2-1, the V gene TRBV4-1; 13 bases agree with TRBD2. Trimming took 4 bases from V and 7 from J; bases not matched to a gene: 4. Germline CDR1 reads MGHRA; CDR2 reads YSYEKL. The CDR3 sequence is 15 residues long. The DNA for the CDR3 is TGCGCCAGCAGCCGGACTAGCGGGAGTCAAAATGAGCAGTTCTTC. This translates into CASSRTSGSQNEQFF.

This chain connects TRBV9 to TRBJ2-1; possible D gene TRBD1, 5 bases. This CDR3 region has 15 residues. CDR1 and CDR2 (germline): SGDLS, YYNGEE. Trimming removed 1 base from V and 0 bases from J, with 8 bases in between. The CDR3 region has the DNA TGTGCCAGCAGCGTAAGGACAAGCTCCTACAATGAGCAGTTCTTC. This gives the protein CASSVRTSSYNEQFF.

The chain is built from TRBV3-1 (or the pseudogene TRBV3-2) and TRBJ1-2; a weak D match, TRBD1 (6 bases). CDR1 is LGHDT and CDR2 is YNNKEL in the germline V gene (reference sequence). This CDR3 has 14 residues. V lost 1 base, J lost 8 bases, and 14 bases lay in between. CDR3 loop: CASSQANGGAGYTF. The CDR3, as DNA: TGTGCCAGCAGCCAAGCTAACGGGGGGGCCGGCTACACCTTC.

The gene calls are TRBV24-1 and TRBJ2-1; 14 nucleotides line up with TRBD2. The CDR3 has 14 residues. Germline CDR1 KGHDR, CDR2 SFDVKD. The ends lost 9 bases at V and 8 bases at J; junction bases unmatched: 5. Here the CDR3 DNA reads TGTGCCACCGCAGGGACTAGCGGGAGCGATGAGCAGTTCTTC. Its protein is CATAGTSGSDEQFF.

V usage is TRBV11-2 and J usage is TRBJ2-2; TRBD2 matches at 8 bases. The length of the CDR3 is 13 residues. The germline V gene has CDR1 SGHAT and CDR2 FQNNGV. The trim removed 6 bases at V and 7 bases at J, leaving 4 bases unmatched. This CDR3 reads CASSLGGVGELFF. The CDR3 coding sequence is TGTGCCAGCAGTCTCGGGGGGGTCGGGGAGCTGTTTTTT.

The J gene is TRBJ1-3, the V gene TRBV6-1; D remains ambiguous. The CDR3 totals 18 residues. The germline gives CDR1 MNHNS, CDR2 SASEGT. Trimming took off 1 base at V and 2 bases at J, with 18 bases between the two ends. DNA for the CDR3: TGTGCCAGCAGTGAAGGGTCAGCTCAGACTGTTCCTGGAAACACCATATATTTT. It yields the protein CASSEGSAQTVPGNTIYF.